This T cell receptor (beta chain) was retrieved from a study of beta chain features in type 1 diabetes. Overall study findings and caveats: In type 1 diabetes patients, VDJ junctions had fewer insertions; deletions at these junctions were more frequent. Shortening that was moderate but significant affected the TCRB CDR3s of Type 1 diabetes patients in all four CD4+ subsets.

The CDR3 is 15 residues long. The germline CDR1 and CDR2 sequences are SGHNT and YYREEE (reference sequence). Trimming removed 4 bases from V and 5 bases from J; junction bases left unmatched: 8. Purity exceeding 98% was reached by all sorted populations. Every bit of the isolated RNA underwent reverse transcription, so sequencing read expressed TCRB transcripts. Method: immunoSEQ multiplex PCR; TCRdb's copy keeps in-frame clones and lacks some. The sample lists around 340,000 clones, about 20% occurring once. As concerns this clone: Its specificity is unknown.

This receptor was taken from a woman under 30 in good health. The V call is TRBV5-4, the J call TRBJ2-2; 7 positions match TRBD1. Sequencing was performed on naive CD4+ T cells from blood. The CDR3 spells CASSIPGTETGELFF. Written as DNA, the CDR3 is TGTGCCAGCAGCATCCCCGGGACAGAGACCGGGGAGCTGTTTTTT.